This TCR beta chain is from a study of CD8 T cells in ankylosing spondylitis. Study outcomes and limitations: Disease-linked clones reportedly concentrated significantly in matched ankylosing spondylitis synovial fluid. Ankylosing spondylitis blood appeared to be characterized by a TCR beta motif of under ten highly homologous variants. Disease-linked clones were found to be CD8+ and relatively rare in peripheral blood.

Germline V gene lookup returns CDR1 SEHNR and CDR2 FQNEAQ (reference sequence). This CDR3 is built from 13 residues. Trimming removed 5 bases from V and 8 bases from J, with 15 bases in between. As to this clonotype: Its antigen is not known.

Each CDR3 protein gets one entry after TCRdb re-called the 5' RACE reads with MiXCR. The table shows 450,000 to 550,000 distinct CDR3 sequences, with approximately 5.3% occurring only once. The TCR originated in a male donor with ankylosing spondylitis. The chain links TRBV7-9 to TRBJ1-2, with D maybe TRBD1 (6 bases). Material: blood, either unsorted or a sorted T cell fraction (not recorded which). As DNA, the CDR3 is TGTGCCAGCAGCCCTCCCACAGGGTTCGGCTACACCTTC. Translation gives CASSPPTGFGYTF.